This T cell receptor beta chain was captured in a study of shared clonotypes between healthy human individuals. On the study more broadly: Serving as donors were two women and a few men, whose ages spanned 18 to 49. A donor's plate count was three for CD4 naive and three for CD4 memory; CD8 naive had two and CD8 memory one. The study, taken as a whole, reports: Clonotype sharing among donors, it was expected, would be affected by sequencing depth.

Sequencing was at deep level. The repertoire was sequenced with immunoSEQ multiplex PCR; TCRdb's copy has only in-frame clones and lacks some. The sample contains around 1.1 million clones, around three quarters of which appear only once. This clone appeared a single time. Its antigen is still unknown. This CDR3 comprises 14 residues. Germline V lookup: CDR1 SGHAT, CDR2 FQNNGV. Trimming pared 0 bases from V and 10 bases from J, leaving 13 bases between. The source material was memory CD4+ T cells from PBMCs. The subset denotes: CD45RA-negative fraction. This clonotype was obtained from a man aged 18 to 30 in good health. Some clones in this sample may be carry-over from other donors' samples. The V gene is TRBV11-2, the J gene TRBJ2-1; D may be TRBD1 or TRBD2 (6 bases each). The CDR3: CASSLEGGSAEQFF. CDR3 sequence (DNA): TGTGCCAGCAGCTTAGAAGGGGGGTCCGCCGAGCAGTTCTTC.